This TCR beta chain appears in the sequencing data of a study of regulatory T cells in long-lasting Graves disease. The CDR3 extends over 15 amino acids. V lost 3 bases and J 5 bases, leaving 16 bases between the germline ends. Germline lookup yields CDR1 SEHNR and CDR2 FQNEAQ (reference sequence). Investigators prepared the TCR beta libraries by applying iRepertoire HTBI primers and Arm-PCR of CDR3 regions. TCRdb re-analysed the multiplex PCR reads in MiXCR, keeping a single row per CDR3 protein. This sample has 400,000 or so distinct CDR3 sequences; around 20% occur once, and the top ten carry more than 20%. Time point: persistent/refractory GD, antithyroid drugs over 5 years with positive TRAb. RNA isolated from PBMCs was used to make the TCR library. In this sample, this clonotype turned up many times.

This clonotype originated in a female donor with Graves disease. The chain recombines TRBV7-9 with TRBJ2-5; D is perhaps TRBD1 or TRBD2 (5 bases each). The starting material was peripheral blood mononuclear cells (PBMCs), obtained when the disease was refractory, from a patient treated with antithyroid drugs. The CDR3 DNA sequence: TGTGCCAGCAGCTTCGTCCGGGGCCGTGGGGAGACCCAGTACTTC. This translates into CASSFVRGRGETQYF.